The 18 T cell receptor beta chains listed next were all sequenced from one sample in a study of blood T cell repertoires in COVID-19. Method: immunoSEQ multiplex PCR; TCRdb's copy keeps in-frame clones and lacks some. The sample contains 300,000 to 350,000 clones, 80% to 90% of which appear only once. Sequencing was carried out using PBMCs or T cells enriched from blood (not recorded which). The receptors shown here come from a man aged 30 to 39 who had recovered from COVID-19.

J is TRBJ2-3 and V is TRBV7-3, with 10 bases matching TRBD2. The CDR3 has 16 residues. Germline lookup yields CDR1 SGHTA and CDR2 FQGTGA. J was trimmed by 2 bases and V by 5 bases; bases with no gene match: 7. This CDR3 is CASSQSGGAVTDTQYF. The CDR3 DNA reads TGTGCCAGCAGCCAGAGCGGGGGGGCCGTCACAGATACGCAGTATTTT.

The chain joins TRBV3-1 (or the pseudogene TRBV3-2) to TRBJ2-7; 7 bases line up with TRBD1. The CDR3 has 19 residues. Germline V CDR1 and CDR2: LGHDT, YNNKEL (reference sequence). With 4 bases clipped from V and 2 bases from J, the junction kept 20 bases outside the gene matches. In DNA, the CDR3 is TGTGCCAGCAGCCCAGAGGGTTTTCGCCGGGACAGACATCCCTACGAGCAGTACTTC. It yields the protein CASSPEGFRRDRHPYEQYF.

CDR3 coding DNA: TGTGCCAGCAGCTTATCGGGGATGTACTATGGCTACACCTTC. This sequence encodes CASSLSGMYYGYTF. The chain recombines TRBV7-6 with TRBJ1-2, with D uncertain. V was trimmed by 2 bases and J by 3 bases, leaving 10 bases between them. The CDR3 runs 14 residues. Germline V gene data show CDR1 as SGHVS and CDR2 as FNYEAQ.

V and J are TRBV29-1 and TRBJ1-4, with 9 bases identical to TRBD1. The CDR3 sequence is 14 residues long. With V trimmed by 5 bases and J by 8 bases, 9 bases remained unmatched. Germline V gene lookup returns CDR1 SQVTM and CDR2 ANQGSEA. CDR3 residues: CSVRLDRGYEKLFF. CDR3 nucleotides: TGCAGCGTTCGTCTGGACAGGGGTTACGAAAAACTGTTTTTT.

The V gene is TRBV11-3, the J gene TRBJ2-7; TRBD1 might be the D (6 bases). V lost 2 bases and J lost 3, with 14 bases in between. Germline V CDR1 and CDR2: SGHNT, YENEEA. This CDR3 is 15 amino acids long. Written as DNA, the CDR3 is TGTGCCAGCAGCTTAATTAACCGGGACAACTACGAGCAGTACTTC. Its translation: CASSLINRDNYEQYF.

The chain carries TRBV5-1 and TRBJ2-1, with TRBD1 matching 7 bases. Trimming cost V 4 bases and J 2 bases; bases outside gene matches: 6. This CDR3 is 15 amino acids long. CDR1 is SGHRS and CDR2 is YFSETQ in the germline V gene. This CDR3 reads CASSHTGDTYNEQFF. Written as DNA, the CDR3 is TGCGCCAGCAGCCACACAGGGGACACCTACAATGAGCAGTTCTTC.

The rearrangement links TRBV11-2 to TRBJ1-5; D is undetermined. The length of the CDR3 is 15 residues. Germline V gene data show CDR1 as SGHAT and CDR2 as FQNNGV. Trimming took off 3 bases at V and 1 base at J, with 10 bases between the two ends. CDR3 nucleotides: TGTGCCAGCAGCTTCGGCGGGTGGAGCAATCAGCCCCAGCATTTT. Its protein is CASSFGGWSNQPQHF.

J is TRBJ1-5 and V is TRBV4-1; D not resolved. The CDR3 totals 15 residues. V lost 4 bases to trimming and J lost 3 bases, with 13 bases between them. The V gene's germline CDR1 is MGHRA and CDR2 YSYEKL. The CDR3: CASSLRRETNQPQHF. In DNA form, the CDR3 reads TGCGCCAGCAGCCTCCGGCGGGAAACCAATCAGCCCCAGCATTTT.

V usage is TRBV14 and J usage is TRBJ1-6; D call uncertain. The ends were cut back, 1 base at V and 7 bases at J, with 5 bases in the middle. The CDR3 has 13 residues. Germline CDR1 reads SGHDN; CDR2 reads FVKESK. CDR3 protein: CASSQVGNSPLHF. The CDR3 DNA sequence: TGTGCCAGCAGCCAAGTCGGGAATTCACCCCTCCACTTT.

The rearrangement joins TRBV15 to TRBJ1-3; D is uncertain. CDR1 LNHNV and CDR2 YYDKDF come from the germline V gene (reference sequence). The CDR3 is 14 residues long. V was pared by 3 bases and J by 4 bases, with 10 bases between. The CDR3 nucleotides read TGTGCCACCAGCAGGCCGGGAGGAGGAAACACCATATATTTT. Translated: CATSRPGGGNTIYF.

The J gene is TRBJ2-1, the V gene TRBV7-9; TRBD1 might be the D (5 bases). CDR1 and CDR2 (germline): SEHNR, FQNEAQ (reference sequence). The CDR3 totals 12 residues. The V end was cut by 1 base, the J end by 13 bases, with 11 bases between. The CDR3 DNA reads as TGTGCCAGCAGCTTAGGCCAGGGTCCTCAGTTCTTC. It encodes CASSLGQGPQFF.

The chain couples TRBV11-2 to TRBJ2-3; D is unclear. The germline V gene encodes CDR1 SGHAT and CDR2 FQNNGV. V lost 5 bases to trimming and J lost 3 bases, with 12 bases between them. CDR3 length equals 14 residues. The CDR3 is CASSPGAITDTQYF. CDR3 nucleotides: TGTGCCAGCAGCCCCGGAGCGATTACAGATACGCAGTATTTT. The full variable domain, completed using reference TRBV11-2 and TRBJ2-3, is EAGVAQSPRYKIIEKRQSVAFWCNPISGHATLYWYQQILGQGPKLLIQFQNNGVVDDSQLPKDRFSAERLKGVDSTLKIQPAKLEDSAVYLCASSPGAITDTQYFGPGTRLTVL.

The CDR3 DNA reads TGTGCCAGCAGCTTATCATTCAGTCCCTCCTACGAGCAGTACTTC. Its protein product is CASSLSFSPSYEQYF. The chain combines TRBV7-9 with TRBJ2-7; the D is unclear. Germline values: CDR1 SEHNR, CDR2 FQNEAQ (reference sequence). Trimming pared 2 bases from V and 0 bases from J, leaving 11 bases between. The CDR3 loop spans 15 amino acids.

The chain employs TRBV27 and TRBJ2-7; a weak D match, TRBD2 (6 bases). Germline CDR1 is MNHEY and CDR2 is SMNVEV (reference sequence). The CDR3 consists of 14 residues. V lost 5 bases to trimming and J lost 2 bases, with 13 bases between them. DNA for the CDR3: TGTGCCAGCAGTCCCGGGACTGGGCCCTACGAGCAGTACTTC. Translated, it gives CASSPGTGPYEQYF.

The genes are TRBV7-2 and TRBJ1-4; D might be TRBD1 (5 bases). The CDR3 covers 15 residues. Germline-derived CDR1 and CDR2 are SGHTA and FQGNSA. The germline V and J ends were trimmed by 5 bases and 2 bases, with 12 bases remaining between them. CDR3 sequence: CASSLMGRTNEKLFF. Written as DNA, the CDR3 is TGTGCCAGCAGCCTAATGGGGCGGACTAATGAAAAACTGTTTTTT.

This rearrangement joins TRBV14 to TRBJ2-7, with 8 bases fitting TRBD1. V was pared by 3 bases and J by 2 bases, with 12 bases of the junction left unmatched. Germline V gene lookup returns CDR1 SGHDN and CDR2 FVKESK. This CDR3 spans 17 amino acids. CDR3 DNA sequence: TGTGCCAGCAGCCAGGGTGTGGACAGGGACGGACCCTACGAGCAGTACTTC. It yields the protein CASSQGVDRDGPYEQYF.

This clone was recorded only once. The chain links TRBV13 to TRBJ1-2; no firm D call. This CDR3 has 13 residues. Germline V lookup: CDR1 PRHDT, CDR2 FYEKMQ (reference sequence). Deletions cut 1 base from V and 4 bases from J, with 7 bases between. CDR3 nucleotide sequence: TGTGCCAGCAGCTTAGACAGAATCTATGGCTACACCTTC. Translated: CASSLDRIYGYTF.

CDR3 sequence: CASSVGTTQDTQYF. CDR3 sequence (DNA): TGTGCCAGCAGCGTAGGGACTACCCAGGATACGCAGTATTTT. The chain uses TRBV9 and TRBJ2-3; D perhaps matches TRBD2 (6 bases). V lost 0 bases to trimming and J lost 6 bases, with 11 bases between them. In germline, CDR1 is SGDLS, CDR2 YYNGEE. This CDR3 is 14 amino acids long.